The 5 T cell receptor beta chains given below trace back to one sample, sequenced in a study of T cells in localized non-small cell lung cancer. Clones were sequenced by immunoSEQ multiplex PCR, and TCRdb holds only the in-frame ones, with some missing. The sample has 70,000 or so clones; 84% are singletons. The sequences come from peripheral blood, collected before any cancer treatment. The receptors come from a female donor older than 55 with stage I lung adenocarcinoma.

A few counts support this clone. The genes are TRBV15 and TRBJ2-3; 11 nucleotides line up with TRBD2. This CDR3 comprises 19 residues. Germline V CDR1 and CDR2: LNHNV, YYDKDF (reference sequence). V lost 1 base, J lost 4 bases, and 13 bases stayed unmatched. CDR3 coding DNA: TGTGCCACCAGCAGAGGGGTTAAGGGACTAGCGGCCCCAGCAGATACGCAGTATTTT. Protein product: CATSRGVKGLAAPADTQYF.

The chain uses TRBV7-2 and TRBJ2-4; weak D call: TRBD2 (6 bases). The CDR3 is 15 amino acids. Germline CDR1 SGHTA, CDR2 FQGNSA. With 5 bases removed from V and 0 bases from J, the gap between germline ends came to 11 bases. For the CDR3, the DNA is TGTGCCAGCAGCGAGACTAGTGTAGCCAAAAACATTCAGTACTTC. Amino acids: CASSETSVAKNIQYF.

This clone was seen a single time. The V and J genes are TRBV4-2 and TRBJ2-4, with TRBD1 identical over 7 bases. Looked up from germline, CDR1 is LGHNA and CDR2 is YNFKEQ. The CDR3 totals 12 residues. V lost 4 bases and J lost 7; bases outside the gene matches: 1. Here the CDR3 DNA reads TGTGCCAGCAGCCCCAGGGGGAACATTCAGTACTTC. Its translation: CASSPRGNIQYF.

The CDR3 DNA reads TGCGCCAGCAGCCCTGCGCGCGACAGCTATGGCTACACCTTC. This codes for CASSPARDSYGYTF. The chain carries TRBV4-1 and TRBJ1-2; the D gene is possibly TRBD1 (5 bases). Germline loops: CDR1 MGHRA, CDR2 YSYEKL. The germline V and J ends were trimmed by 4 bases and 4 bases, with 13 bases remaining between them. The CDR3 covers 14 residues.

The V call is TRBV29-1, the J call TRBJ1-3; maybe TRBD1 (5 bases). There are 14 residues in the CDR3. The germline V gene encodes CDR1 SQVTM and CDR2 ANQGSEA. Trimming pared 6 bases from V and 2 bases from J, leaving 14 bases between. This CDR3 reads CSVGQGGPGNTIYF. DNA for the CDR3: TGCAGCGTCGGCCAGGGTGGCCCTGGAAACACCATATATTTT.